These 28 T cell receptor beta chains were all obtained from the same sample, sequenced in a study of post-analysis software for immune sequencing data. Findings and caveats of the study: Comparison of patients with controls showed about 5 TRBV segments more frequent in patients, TRBV5-6, TRBV5-1 and TRBV20-1 among them.

The TCR beta cDNA libraries contained unique molecular identifiers. Each CDR3 protein gets one entry after TCRdb re-called the PCR reads with MiXCR. The data contain roughly 200,000 distinct CDR3 sequences, over 25% of them seen just once; the ten biggest clones take up around 3.7%. Their specific antigens are unknown. Source material: blood. All receptors come from a girl between 2 and 17 years old with multiple sclerosis.

This clonotype was counted ten times or more. The chain has TRBV20-1 and TRBJ2-7; D remains ambiguous. Trimming cost V 0 bases and J 0 bases, with 6 bases left between them. CDR1 and CDR2 from the germline V gene are DFQATT and SNEGSKA (reference sequence). The CDR3 sequence is 13 residues long. As DNA, the CDR3 is TGCAGTGCTAGAGACGGTAACTCCTACGAGCAGTACTTC. It codes for CSARDGNSYEQYF.

This clonotype was counted ten times or more. The chain uses TRBV28 and TRBJ2-7, with a tentative D call TRBD1 (6 bases). The CDR3 length is 14 residues. Trimming took 4 bases from V and 3 from J, leaving 13 bases between them. Germline assignment: CDR1 MDHEN and CDR2 SYDVKM. CDR3 amino acids: CASSSTGMDYEQYF. The CDR3 nucleotides read TGTGCCAGCAGTTCCACAGGGATGGACTACGAGCAGTACTTC.

Ten or more counts support this clonotype. This chain connects TRBV4-2 to TRBJ2-5; no clear D gene. V was clipped by 1 base and J by 4 bases, with 7 bases between them. The CDR3 spans 13 residues. From germline, CDR1 is LGHNA and CDR2 YNFKEQ. CDR3 nucleotides: TGTGCCAGCAGCCAAGGGCAGGCAGAGACCCAGTACTTC. Encoded protein: CASSQGQAETQYF.

This clonotype has at least ten counts. The V and J genes are TRBV28 and TRBJ2-5; no clear D. Germline CDR1 is MDHEN and CDR2 is SYDVKM. The V end lost 6 bases, the J end lost 2 bases, and 7 bases lay between the germline ends. The CDR3 loop spans 12 amino acids. The CDR3 DNA reads TGTGCCAGCAGCCACGGTCAAGAGACCCAGTACTTC. It specifies CASSHGQETQYF.

In this sample, this clonotype turned up many times. The chain carries TRBV28 and TRBJ2-5, with TRBD2 matching over 14 bases. V shed 6 bases, J shed 5 bases, and the junction held 8 bases outside the gene matches. CDR1 MDHEN and CDR2 SYDVKM come from the germline V gene. The CDR3 extends over 16 amino acids. The DNA of the CDR3 is TGTGCCAGCAGCCGGGGACTAGCGGGAGCGTCGGAGACCCAGTACTTC. Protein sequence: CASSRGLAGASETQYF.

The V call is TRBV5-1, the J call TRBJ2-7; D possibly corresponds to TRBD1 (6 bases). The CDR3 covers 15 residues. In germline, CDR1 is SGHRS, CDR2 YFSETQ. The V gene lost 4 bases and the J gene lost 3 bases, with 17 bases spanning the gap. The CDR3 region has the DNA TGCGCCAGCAGCCGCGACAGGCCTAGGGGCTACGAGCAGTACTTC. This sequence encodes CASSRDRPRGYEQYF.

Ten or more counts support this clonotype. CDR3 DNA: TGCAGCGTTGGGACAGGGAGCTCCTACGAGCAGTACTTC. It specifies CSVGTGSSYEQYF. The chain carries TRBV29-1 and TRBJ2-7, with 8 positions matching TRBD1. The V gene's germline CDR1 is SQVTM and CDR2 ANQGSEA. The CDR3 extends over 13 amino acids. V gave up 4 bases and J gave up 0 bases; unmatched junction bases: 2.

The genes are TRBV28 and TRBJ2-1, with D maybe TRBD2 (6 bases). Trimming cost V 4 bases and J 7 bases, with 23 bases left between them. Germline V CDR1 and CDR2: MDHEN, SYDVKM. The CDR3 loop spans 17 amino acids. The CDR3 DNA is TGTGCCAGCAGTTCTCGGGGAGGAGCTTTCCTCGATAATGAGCAGTTCTTC. This codes for CASSSRGGAFLDNEQFF. The full variable domain, in which reference TRBV28 and TRBJ2-1 provide the parts outside the CDR3, is DVKVTQSSRYLVKRTGEKVFLECVQDMDHENMFWYRQDPGLGLRLIYFSYDVKMKEKGDIPEGYSVSREKKERFSLILESASTNQTSMYLCASSSRGGAFLDNEQFFGPGTRLTVL.

This clonotype was recorded a few times. The V call is TRBV20-1, the J call TRBJ2-5; unclear D gene. The V gene lost 3 bases and the J gene lost 11 bases, with 22 bases spanning the gap. CDR3 length: 14 residues. Germline CDR1 is DFQATT and CDR2 is SNEGSKA (reference sequence). CDR3: CSARSDPATDEQYF. CDR3 in DNA: TGCAGTGCTAGGTCCGATCCCGCTACGGATGAGCAGTACTTC.

This clonotype was picked up a small number of times. A read error is possible here, since a much larger clone lies one base away. DNA for the CDR3: TGTGCCACCAGCAGAGGTCGAAACCCCGGCTACGAGCAGTACTTC. This encodes CATSRGRNPGYEQYF. V and J are TRBV15 and TRBJ2-7; D unclear. Per germline, CDR1 LNHNV and CDR2 YYDKDF (reference sequence). V was cut by 1 base and J by 3 bases, with 13 bases left in between. This CDR3 is built from 15 residues.

This clonotype has more than one count but fewer than ten. This chain links TRBV7-8 with TRBJ2-1, with 11 nucleotides matching TRBD2. The V and J ends lost 0 bases and 8 bases, in that order; junction bases with no gene match: 6. Germline CDR1 reads SGHVS; CDR2 reads FQNEAQ. This CDR3 has 16 residues. CDR3 residues: CASSLALTSGNDEQFF. CDR3 coding DNA: TGTGCCAGCAGCTTAGCGCTGACTAGCGGGAACGATGAGCAGTTCTTC.

About this clonotype itself: A much larger clone differs by one base, so this may be a read error. CDR3 sequence: CSTRDRERGGFWGEQFF. CDR3 nucleotides: TGCAGTACTAGAGATCGTGAGCGGGGGGGCTTTTGGGGTGAGCAGTTCTTC. V gene TRBV20-1 combines with J gene TRBJ2-1, with 10 bases that match TRBD2. There are 17 residues in the CDR3. Germline V gene data show CDR1 as DFQATT and CDR2 as SNEGSKA (reference sequence).

On this clonotype: This may be a read error: a much more frequent sequence differs by one nucleotide. V usage is TRBV29-1 and J usage is TRBJ2-5; possibly TRBD2 for D (6 bases). The CDR3 contains 16 residues. Trimming took 4 bases from V and 11 from J, leaving 29 bases between them. The germline V gene encodes CDR1 SQVTM and CDR2 ANQGSEA. The CDR3 coding sequence is TGCAGCGTTGCGCCCGGGGCCGCGGGGTACTACAATGAGCAGTACTTC. This codes for CSVAPGAAGYYNEQYF.

CDR3 nucleotides: TGTGCCAGCAGCTCCAGTAGCTGGGGAACAGGGAACTATGGCTACACCTTC. Its protein is CASSSSSWGTGNYGYTF. V usage is TRBV7-8 and J usage is TRBJ1-2; D might be TRBD1 (6 bases). Per germline, CDR1 SGHVS and CDR2 FQNEAQ. Trimming shortened V by 4 bases and J by 2 bases, and 20 bases separated the two germline ends. The CDR3 has 17 amino acids.

V gene TRBV14 combines with J gene TRBJ2-4; D remains unclear. The CDR3 has 12 amino acids. Deletions cut 4 bases from V and 0 bases from J, with 1 base between. CDR1 is SGHDN, CDR2 FVKESK, per germline. CDR3 nucleotide sequence: TGTGCCAGCAGCCTAGCCAAAAACATTCAGTACTTC. It encodes CASSLAKNIQYF.

On this clonotype itself: A much larger clone lies one base from this, so it may be a read error. This chain joins TRBV20-1 and TRBJ1-4, with unresolved D. The CDR3 length is 13 residues. The V gene's germline CDR1 is DFQATT and CDR2 SNEGSKA (reference sequence). The DNA of the CDR3 is TGCAGTGCTAAAGGAGCCCCATATGAAAAACGGTTTTTT. Its translation: CSAKGAPYEKRFF.

V is TRBV20-1 and J is TRBJ1-4, with TRBD1 as a possible D gene (5 bases). The V gene lost 1 base and the J gene lost 8 bases, with 14 bases spanning the gap. From germline, CDR1 is DFQATT and CDR2 SNEGSKA (reference sequence). CDR3 length: 14 residues. For the CDR3, the DNA is TGCAGTGCTAGAGCTAGGACAAGACGGGAAAAACTGTTTTTT. Residues: CSARARTRREKLFF.

This clonotype has a count of ten or more. This chain uses TRBV4-1 with TRBJ2-7; D possibly matches TRBD1 or TRBD2 (6 bases each). The CDR3 consists of 16 residues. V was trimmed by 0 bases and J by 3 bases, leaving 15 bases between them. In germline, CDR1 is MGHRA, CDR2 YSYEKL. The CDR3 is CASSQDWGDTYYEQYF. For the CDR3, the DNA is TGCGCCAGCAGCCAAGATTGGGGGGACACGTACTACGAGCAGTACTTC.

This clonotype has ten or more counts. The gene calls are TRBV20-1 and TRBJ2-1; 9 bases align to TRBD2. CDR1 is DFQATT and CDR2 is SNEGSKA in the germline V gene (reference sequence). This CDR3 has 15 residues. V lost 3 bases to trimming and J lost 4 bases; unmatched junction nucleotides: 7. CDR3 loop: CSARSVAGGYNEQFF. The DNA of the CDR3 is TGCAGTGCTAGGTCGGTGGCGGGAGGGTACAATGAGCAGTTCTTC.

This clonotype has ten or more counts. The V gene is TRBV15, the J gene TRBJ1-2, with 7 bases identical to TRBD1. Trimming cost V 3 bases and J 6 bases; bases outside gene matches: 13. The CDR3 runs 16 residues. The germline gives CDR1 LNHNV, CDR2 YYDKDF (reference sequence). CDR3 loop: CATSREQGYSIDGYTF. CDR3 coding DNA: TGTGCCACCAGCAGGGAACAGGGGTATTCTATTGATGGCTACACCTTC. Full variable domain (rest looked up from reference TRBV15 and TRBJ1-2): DAMVIQNPRYQVTQFGKPVTLSCSQTLNHNVMYWYQQKSSQAPKLLFHYYDKDFNNEADTPDNFQSRRPNTSFCFLDIRSPGLGDTAMYLCATSREQGYSIDGYTFGSGTRLTVV.

This clonotype occurred a few times. The J gene is TRBJ2-2, the V gene TRBV5-1, with D perhaps TRBD1 (6 bases). The CDR3 is 15 amino acids. Germline V gene sequence: CDR1 SGHRS, CDR2 YFSETQ. The ends were cut back, 0 bases at V and 1 base at J, with 7 bases in the middle. CDR3 nucleotide sequence: TGCGCCAGCAGCTTGGAACAGGGGAACACCGGGGAGCTGTTTTTT. Protein sequence: CASSLEQGNTGELFF.

Only a few counts were recorded for this clonotype. This sequence joins TRBV20-1 and TRBJ1-2; no clear D gene. Germline CDR1 is DFQATT and CDR2 is SNEGSKA (reference sequence). Deletions cut 6 bases from V and 4 bases from J, with 15 bases between. This CDR3 spans 13 amino acids. The CDR3 DNA follows: TGCAGTGCCGTCCAGCGCACCCCCTATGGCTACACCTTC. This gives the protein CSAVQRTPYGYTF.

The V gene is TRBV29-1, the J gene TRBJ2-7, with 7 bases that match TRBD1. The CDR3 is 14 amino acids. The V segment lost 6 bases and the J segment 8 bases; nucleotides outside the gene matches: 16. CDR1 and CDR2 (germline): SQVTM, ANQGSEA. The CDR3 DNA follows: TGCAGCGTCGCTACCACGGACAGGCCCTCCAAGCAGTACTTC. Its protein is CSVATTDRPSKQYF.

Details on this clonotype: A much larger clone lies one base from this, so it may be a read error. The chain combines TRBV29-1 with TRBJ2-5; weak D call: TRBD2 (6 bases). Trimming removed 7 bases from V and 11 bases from J, with 26 bases in between. CDR1 SQVTM and CDR2 ANQGSEA come from the germline V gene. The CDR3 is 14 residues long. This CDR3 reads CSGEARGPYNEQYF. The CDR3 DNA reads as TGCAGCGGGGAGGCGCGCGGCCCCTACAATGAGCAGTACTTC. The entire variable domain, with the rest obtained from reference TRBV29-1 and TRBJ2-5, is as follows: SAVISQKPSRDICQRGTSLTIQCQVDSQVTMMFWYRQQPGQSLTLIATANQGSEATYESGFVIDKFPISRPNLTFSTLTVSNMSPEDSSIYLCSGEARGPYNEQYFGPGTRLLVL.

J is TRBJ2-7 and V is TRBV27; D is uncertain. Germline loops: CDR1 MNHEY, CDR2 SMNVEV (reference sequence). The CDR3 length is 13 residues. V lost 7 bases and J lost 2, with 12 bases in between. The CDR3 DNA is TGTGCCAGCACCCGGCGAGGAGCCTACGAGCAGTACTTC. Its translation: CASTRRGAYEQYF.

This clonotype was detected only a few times. V gene TRBV12-5 combines with J gene TRBJ2-1; TRBD1 matches at 8 bases. Trimming took 6 bases from V and 0 from J; bases not matched to a gene: 1. The germline V gene encodes CDR1 LGHNT and CDR2 FRNRAP. The CDR3 has 14 amino acids. For the CDR3, the DNA is TGTGCTAGTGGACAGGGGGGCTCCTACAATGAGCAGTTCTTC. Protein: CASGQGGSYNEQFF.

This clonotype appeared many times. The chain couples TRBV5-1 to TRBJ2-3; the D call may be TRBD1 or TRBD2 (5 bases each). This CDR3 spans 14 amino acids. V dropped 0 bases and J dropped 9 bases, with 14 bases sitting between them. Germline CDR1 and CDR2: SGHRS and YFSETQ. CDR3 in DNA: TGCGCCAGCAGCTTGGAGGGACCCCAGGGCACGCAGTATTTT. Amino acid sequence: CASSLEGPQGTQYF.

In its sample, this clonotype was seen many times. The chain links TRBV5-6 to TRBJ2-5; the match to TRBD1 covers 10 bases. The CDR3 sequence is 15 residues long. Germline trimming cut 4 bases from V and 5 bases from J; bases unmatched to any gene: 8. The germline V gene has CDR1 SGHDT and CDR2 YYEEEE. The CDR3 nucleotides read TGTGCCAGCAGCCGGATGACAGGGGGCTGGGAGACCCAGTACTTC. The encoded protein is CASSRMTGGWETQYF.